This TCR beta chain was retrieved from a study of multiple sclerosis patients with progressive multifocal leukoencephalopathy. Time point specified: time of PML onset. Germline V gene data show CDR1 as MNHEY and CDR2 as SVGAGI. J gave up 6 bases and V 0 bases, and 5 bases lay outside the gene matches. The CDR3 sequence is 15 residues long. Every PCR reaction included synthetic inline CDR3 controls for all V-J pairings. TCRdb's table, derived via immunoSEQ multiplex PCR, lists solely in-frame clones and lacks some. The sample has fewer than 40,000 clones, 87% seen once. The sequence was obtained from a human donor with progressive multifocal leukoencephalopathy. Here the sequenced sample was PBMCs, taken from a patient treated with natalizumab. The chain recombines TRBV6-5 with TRBJ2-1; 7 positions agree with TRBD2. The CDR3 protein is CASSYSRGGSNEQFF. CDR3 in DNA: TGTGCCAGCAGTTACTCGCGGGGCGGGAGCAATGAGCAGTTCTTC.